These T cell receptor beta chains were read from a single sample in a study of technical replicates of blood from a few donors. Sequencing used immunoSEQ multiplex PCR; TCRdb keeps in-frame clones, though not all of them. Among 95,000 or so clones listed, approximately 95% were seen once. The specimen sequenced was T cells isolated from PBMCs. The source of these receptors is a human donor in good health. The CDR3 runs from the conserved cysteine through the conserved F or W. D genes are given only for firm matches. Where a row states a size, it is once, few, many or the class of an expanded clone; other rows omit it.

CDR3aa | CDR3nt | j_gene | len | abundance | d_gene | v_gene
CASSLTPGGINEQYF | TGTGCCAGCAGTTTAACTCCAGGGGGAATTAACGAGCAGTACTTC | TRBJ2-7 | 15 | . | TRBD1 | TRBV6-5
CASSPGLYKYEQYF | TGTGCCAGCAGCCCTGGACTGTATAAGTACGAGCAGTACTTC | TRBJ2-7 | 14 | . | . | TRBV5-6
CASRPGQGVYEQYF | TGTGCCAGCAGGCCGGGACAGGGAGTGTACGAGCAGTACTTC | TRBJ2-7 | 14 | . | TRBD1 | TRBV7-2
CASSPIRSGNQPQHF | TGTGCCAGCAGCCCCATTAGATCGGGCAATCAGCCCCAGCATTTT | TRBJ1-5 | 15 | . | . | TRBV7-8
CASSRDRVEEKLFF | TGTGCCAGCAGCCGGGACAGGGTCGAGGAAAAACTGTTTTTT | TRBJ1-4 | 14 | . | TRBD1 | TRBV11-2
CATSRDTGTSGNTIYF | TGTGCCACCAGCAGAGACACAGGGACCTCTGGAAACACCATATATTTT | TRBJ1-3 | 16 | . | . | TRBV15
CASSLLLIGQGSTEAFF | TGTGCCAGCAGCTTACTCCTTATTGGGCAGGGAAGCACTGAAGCTTTCTTT | TRBJ1-1 | 17 | few | . | TRBV11-2
CASSRTGKSSYEQYF | TGTGCCAGCAGCCGCACAGGGAAAAGCTCCTACGAGCAGTACTTC | TRBJ2-7 | 15 | . | . | TRBV11-2
CASTPGQGLFGNTIYF | TGTGCCAGCACCCCGGGACAGGGGCTATTTGGAAACACCATATATTTT | TRBJ1-3 | 16 | . | TRBD1 | TRBV7-9
CASSQPRTEAFF | TGTGCCAGCAGCCAACCTAGGACTGAAGCTTTCTTT | TRBJ1-1 | 12 | . | . | TRBV4-2
CAISERGTSGSIGTGELFF | TGTGCCATCAGTGAGCGGGGGACTAGCGGGAGTATTGGCACCGGGGAGCTGTTTTTT | TRBJ2-2 | 19 | . | TRBD2 | TRBV10-3
CASSLGGYRTSGASVREQYF | TGTGCCAGCAGTTTAGGAGGTTACCGGACTAGCGGGGCTTCTGTACGGGAGCAGTACTTC | TRBJ2-7 | 20 | . | TRBD2 | TRBV28
CASSQERGAGGYTF | TGCGCCAGCAGCCAAGAACGGGGGGCGGGGGGCTACACCTTC | TRBJ1-2 | 14 | . | . | TRBV4-3
CASSPRSGPTYEQYF | TGTGCCAGCAGCCCTAGGTCGGGTCCCACCTACGAGCAGTACTTC | TRBJ2-7 | 15 | . | . | TRBV5-4
CASSQEGGPSYEQYF | TGCGCCAGCAGCCAAGAAGGAGGACCCTCCTACGAGCAGTACTTC | TRBJ2-7 | 15 | once | . | TRBV4-3
CASSLEGSDEQFF | TGTGCCAGCAGCTTAGAGGGTAGCGATGAGCAGTTCTTC | TRBJ2-1 | 13 | . | . | TRBV7-9
CASSPPPGTGVSGYEQYF | TGTGCCAGCAGCCCGCCTCCCGGGACAGGGGTTTCAGGCTACGAGCAGTACTTC | TRBJ2-7 | 18 | once | TRBD1 | TRBV7-8
CASTGFPQGSLPEAFF | TGTGCCAGCACCGGATTCCCCCAGGGGTCCCTACCTGAAGCTTTCTTT | TRBJ1-1 | 16 | . | . | TRBV27
CASSTLAGVGNEQFF | TGTGCCAGCAGCACCTTAGCGGGAGTAGGTAATGAGCAGTTCTTC | TRBJ2-1 | 15 | once | TRBD2 | TRBV5-5
CASSVGSGTAYEQYF | TGTGCCAGCAGCGTAGGAAGTGGGACAGCCTACGAGCAGTACTTC | TRBJ2-7 | 15 | . | TRBD1 | TRBV9
CASSQIYIGTGQETQYF | TGCGCCAGCAGCCAAATTTATATCGGCACAGGACAAGAGACCCAGTACTTC | TRBJ2-5 | 17 | . | . | TRBV4-3
CASCSGRPHNEQFF | TGTGCCAGCTGTAGCGGGAGACCCCACAATGAGCAGTTCTTC | TRBJ2-1 | 14 | . | TRBD2 | TRBV6-1
CASSVGGQGWNEQYF | TGTGCCAGCAGCGTAGGGGGACAGGGCTGGAACGAGCAGTACTTC | TRBJ2-7 | 15 | once | TRBD1 | TRBV9
CASSQDRELYEQYF | TGTGCCAGCAGTCAGGACAGGGAACTGTACGAGCAGTACTTC | TRBJ2-7 | 14 | . | TRBD1 | TRBV6-5
CAIRAGQVGGLTEAFF | TGTGCCATCAGGGCTGGACAGGTGGGGGGCCTCACTGAAGCTTTCTTT | TRBJ1-1 | 16 | . | TRBD1 | TRBV10-3
CASSIVTGTGGSGANVLTF | TGTGCCAGTAGTATAGTGACCGGGACAGGGGGTTCTGGGGCCAACGTCCTGACTTTC | TRBJ2-6 | 19 | . | TRBD1 | TRBV19
CASSPRRTGVGDTQYF | TGTGCCAGCTCCCCTCGGAGAACGGGAGTGGGAGATACGCAGTATTTT | TRBJ2-3 | 16 | . | . | TRBV18
CASSLAGAPYEQYF | TGTGCCAGCAGCTTAGCGGGAGCCCCCTACGAGCAGTACTTC | TRBJ2-7 | 14 | once | . | TRBV7-2
CASSEALGDGYTF | TGTGCCAGCAGTGAAGCGCTGGGAGATGGCTACACCTTC | TRBJ1-2 | 13 | . | . | TRBV2
CASSAGTGFLEQYF | TGTGCCAGCAGTGCGGGGACAGGGTTCTTAGAGCAGTACTTC | TRBJ2-7 | 14 | . | TRBD1 | TRBV6-5
CASSRTGSMSQPQHF | TGTGCCAGCAGCAGGACAGGGTCGATGAGTCAGCCCCAGCATTTT | TRBJ1-5 | 15 | . | TRBD1 | TRBV9